This T cell receptor beta chain was sequenced in a study of shared clonotypes between healthy human individuals. Turning to the study itself: The study drew on two women and three men aged 18 to 49 as donors.

Whole-study results and caveats: Lower generation probabilities were found for non-shared clonotypes than for those shared by all four donors.

In the case of this clone: Its target is not known.

Germline V lookup: CDR1 SGHNT, CDR2 YENEEA. The CDR3 runs to 12 residues. The V end lost 5 bases, the J end lost 2 bases, and 6 bases lay between the germline ends. Execution of the assay was at deep level. Some clones are missing from TCRdb's copy, which holds only in-frame ones; the method was immunoSEQ multiplex PCR. The table includes about 380,000 clones, just over 95% detected once. This clonotype originated in a man aged 30-40 years in good health. The V and J genes are TRBV11-3 and TRBJ1-2, with D tentatively TRBD1 (5 bases). The sample was memory CD8+ T cells sorted from blood. Subset of the sample: CD45RO+ cells pooled with CCR7-negative TemRA cells. CDR3 DNA sequence: TGTGCCAGCAGCCGGGACAACTATGGCTACACCTTC. As protein: CASSRDNYGYTF.